The 29 T cell receptor beta chains below come from one sample, sequenced in a study of human T cells and chemical hapten exposure. Time point denoted: pre-sensitization, week 0. Treatment noted: therapeutic diphenylcyclopropenone sensitization with weekly scalp DPC. TCRdb analysed the RACE reads with MiXCR anew, one entry per CDR3 protein. This repertoire shows 180,000 or so distinct CDR3 sequences, around 30% found once; its top ten account for less than 3.5%. This material consisted of whole blood, taken in connection with sensitization to the hapten diphenylcyclopropenone (DPC). These receptor sequences come from a woman aged 25 to 39 with alopecia areata. Some clones in this sample may be carry-over from other donors' samples.

V and J are TRBV6-1 and TRBJ1-5, with 8 bases identical to TRBD1. Per the germline V gene, CDR1 is MNHNS and CDR2 is SASEGT. V shed 3 bases, J shed 3 bases, and the junction held 7 bases outside the gene matches. The CDR3 runs 16 residues. CDR3 protein: CASSDQGAFPNQPQHF. The DNA of the CDR3 is TGTGCCAGCAGTGATCAGGGGGCGTTTCCCAATCAGCCCCAGCATTTT.

This clonotype was recorded once. The gene calls are TRBV7-8 and TRBJ2-7; D might be TRBD2 (5 bases). CDR3 length: 14 amino acids. Germline V gene data show CDR1 as SGHVS and CDR2 as FQNEAQ. The V and J ends lost 4 bases and 0 bases respectively, with 10 bases between them. CDR3 sequence: CASSSVALSYEQYF. The DNA for the CDR3 is TGTGCCAGCAGCTCCGTAGCGCTCTCCTACGAGCAGTACTTC.

J is TRBJ2-7 and V is TRBV28; tentatively, D is TRBD1 (5 bases). Germline V gene sequence: CDR1 MDHEN, CDR2 SYDVKM. This CDR3 spans 12 amino acids. Deletions cut 8 bases from V and 6 bases from J, with 14 bases between. The CDR3 DNA reads as TGTGCCAGCGGCGAGAGTAGGGGCGAGCAGTACTTC. This sequence encodes CASGESRGEQYF.

The chain carries TRBV4-1 and TRBJ1-1; maybe TRBD1 (6 bases). The V end was cut by 2 bases, the J end by 5 bases, with 15 bases between. Germline CDR1 reads MGHRA; CDR2 reads YSYEKL. This CDR3 has 15 amino acids. In nucleotides, the CDR3 is TGCGCCAGCAGCCAATTTAACAGGGTCGAGACTGAAGCTTTCTTT. It yields the protein CASSQFNRVETEAFF.

The genes are TRBV6-5 and TRBJ2-7, with no clear D. Trimming took off 0 bases at V and 3 bases at J, with 15 bases between the two ends. This CDR3 comprises 16 residues. Germline V gene data show CDR1 as MNHEY and CDR2 as SVGAGI. In nucleotides, the CDR3 is TGTGCCAGCAGTTACTCGACGAATGGTGCCAACTACGAGCAGTACTTC. Its translation is CASSYSTNGANYEQYF.

This clonotype has a handful of counts. CDR3 DNA: TGTGCCAGCAGTAAGGACAGGGTTACAGATACGCAGTATTTT. Protein product: CASSKDRVTDTQYF. This chain links TRBV28 with TRBJ2-3; 8 nucleotides align to TRBD1. From germline, CDR1 is MDHEN and CDR2 SYDVKM. The CDR3 extends over 14 amino acids. After removal of 5 bases from V and 3 bases from J, the junction contained 4 bases not matched to a gene. The variable domain in full, completed from reference TRBV28 and TRBJ2-3, reads DVKVTQSSRYLVKRTGEKVFLECVQDMDHENMFWYRQDPGLGLRLIYFSYDVKMKEKGDIPEGYSVSREKKERFSLILESASTNQTSMYLCASSKDRVTDTQYFGPGTRLTVL.

This clonotype was detected only a few times. The chain combines TRBV6-2 or TRBV6-3 with TRBJ2-5; D is possibly TRBD1 or TRBD2 (6 bases each). With 6 bases removed from V and 3 bases from J, the gap between germline ends came to 14 bases. This CDR3 spans 14 amino acids. In germline, CDR1 is MNHEY, CDR2 SVGEGT. In DNA form, the CDR3 reads TGTGCCAGCAGCCCTATCGGGGGCGAAGAGACCCAGTACTTC. This gives the protein CASSPIGGEETQYF.

This chain links TRBV7-3 with TRBJ2-5; D remains unclear. This CDR3 has 14 amino acids. The germline V and J ends were trimmed by 2 bases and 5 bases, with 12 bases remaining between them. Germline V gene data show CDR1 as SGHTA and CDR2 as FQGTGA. Here the CDR3 reads CASSLGSGRETQYF. CDR3 sequence (DNA): TGTGCCAGCAGCTTAGGCTCAGGCCGGGAGACCCAGTACTTC.

This clonotype came up a few times. The chain employs TRBV29-1 and TRBJ1-4, with TRBD1 as a possible D gene (6 bases). Deletions cut 5 bases from V and 8 bases from J, with 15 bases between. The CDR3 is 13 residues long. Germline CDR1 reads SQVTM; CDR2 reads ANQGSEA. CDR3 residues: CSVRTDPREKLFF. CDR3 DNA sequence: TGCAGCGTTAGGACAGACCCTAGAGAAAAACTGTTTTTT. Full variable domain (rest looked up from reference TRBV29-1 and TRBJ1-4): SAVISQKPSRDICQRGTSLTIQCQVDSQVTMMFWYRQQPGQSLTLIATANQGSEATYESGFVIDKFPISRPNLTFSTLTVSNMSPEDSSIYLCSVRTDPREKLFFGSGTQLSVL.

This clonotype was recorded a few times. The chain has TRBV20-1 and TRBJ2-1, with 9 bases identical to TRBD2. From germline, CDR1 is DFQATT and CDR2 SNEGSKA (reference sequence). The J segment lost 7 bases and the V segment lost 6 bases, leaving 10 bases of the junction unmatched. This CDR3 is built from 14 residues. For the CDR3, the DNA is TGCAGTGCCCCTATCGCGGGAGGGCCTAATGAGCAGTTCTTC. Its protein product is CSAPIAGGPNEQFF.

The V call is TRBV5-4, the J call TRBJ2-5, with 8 bases lining up with TRBD2. Germline V lookup: CDR1 SGHNT, CDR2 YYREEE (reference sequence). The CDR3 covers 16 residues. V gave up 0 bases and J gave up 5 bases; unmatched junction bases: 9. CDR3 nucleotides: TGTGCCAGCAGCTTGGGGCGGCCAACGGGGGGGGAGACCCAGTACTTC. Translation gives CASSLGRPTGGETQYF.

The J gene is TRBJ2-7, the V gene TRBV7-2; D is possibly TRBD1 or TRBD2 (5 bases each). This CDR3 spans 12 amino acids. V lost 6 bases to trimming and J lost 3 bases, with 9 bases between them. The V gene's germline CDR1 is SGHTA and CDR2 FQGNSA. The CDR3 reads CASRGVDYEQYF. In nucleotides, the CDR3 is TGTGCCAGCAGGGGGGTGGACTACGAGCAGTACTTC.

In its sample, this clonotype was seen a few times. The chain is built from TRBV7-9 and TRBJ1-2; possible D gene TRBD1, 6 bases. V was pared by 5 bases and J by 2 bases, with 9 bases between. This CDR3 spans 13 amino acids. In germline, CDR1 is SEHNR, CDR2 FQNEAQ (reference sequence). The CDR3 sequence is CASSPTGNYGYTF. The CDR3 DNA reads TGTGCCAGCAGCCCTACAGGGAACTATGGCTACACCTTC.

This clonotype was seen more than once but under ten times. The chain employs TRBV6-2 or TRBV6-3 and TRBJ2-5; 9 bases align to TRBD2. V dropped 6 bases and J dropped 5; count of bases not matched to a gene: 10. Germline assignment: CDR1 MNHEY and CDR2 SVGEGT. The CDR3 runs 15 residues. The CDR3 bases are TGTGCCAGCAGCCCGAGCGGGGGGCGGACGGAGACCCAGTACTTC. It yields the protein CASSPSGGRTETQYF.

This clonotype has a handful of counts. A junction end diverges from the germline sequence, so it may reflect a read error. The chain has TRBV7-2 and TRBJ2-1; 12 bases match TRBD2. In germline, CDR1 is SGHTA, CDR2 FQGNSA. The CDR3 covers 15 residues. The CDR3 bases are TGTGCCAGCAGCCTAGCGGGGGGGCTGGTTCTTGAGCAGTTCTTC. This gives the protein CASSLAGGLVLEQFF.

V usage is TRBV7-2 and J usage is TRBJ1-6, with D unclear. The CDR3 runs to 13 residues. Germline V gene data show CDR1 as SGHTA and CDR2 as FQGNSA. V lost 7 bases and J lost 7, with 11 bases in between. CDR3 loop: CASNRGLNSPLHF. The CDR3 DNA follows: TGTGCCAGCAACCGAGGACTCAATTCACCCCTCCACTTT.

This clonotype showed up just a few times. V and J are TRBV7-9 and TRBJ1-1; a possible D gene is TRBD1 (6 bases). The CDR3 length is 11 residues. Germline-derived CDR1 and CDR2 are SEHNR and FQNEAQ (reference sequence). Trimming shortened V by 1 base and J by 10 bases, and 7 bases separated the two germline ends. CDR3 amino acids: CASSLGGPAFF. DNA for the CDR3: TGTGCCAGCAGCTTAGGGGGGCCAGCTTTCTTT. Full variable domain (remainder filled in from reference TRBV7-9 and TRBJ1-1): DTGVSQNPRHKITKRGQNVTFRCDPISEHNRLYWYRQTLGQGPEFLTYFQNEAQLEKSRLLSDRFSAERPKGSFSTLEIQRTEQGDSAMYLCASSLGGPAFFGQGTRLTVV.

This chain connects TRBV20-1 to TRBJ2-7; D possibly corresponds to TRBD1 (7 bases). V was trimmed by 0 bases and J by 4 bases, leaving 16 bases between them. The CDR3 is 15 residues long. The germline CDR1 and CDR2 sequences are DFQATT and SNEGSKA (reference sequence). The CDR3 DNA sequence: TGCAGTGCTAGAGATTTCAGCAGGGGGACTTACGAGCAGTACTTC. Translation: CSARDFSRGTYEQYF.

The chain is built from TRBV20-1 and TRBJ1-4; D perhaps matches TRBD1 (6 bases). Per germline, CDR1 DFQATT and CDR2 SNEGSKA (reference sequence). V lost 4 bases and J lost 4, with 10 bases in between. The CDR3 is made up of 13 amino acids. For the CDR3, the DNA is TGCAGTGCTACGGACAGAAATAATGAAAAACTGTTTTTT. This translates into CSATDRNNEKLFF.

This clonotype was picked up a small number of times. The chain recombines TRBV11-2 with TRBJ1-2; TRBD1 matches at 7 bases. The CDR3 spans 14 residues. The V gene end was trimmed by 6 bases and the J gene end by 8 bases; junction bases not matched to a gene: 12. The germline CDR1 and CDR2 sequences are SGHAT and FQNNGV. In DNA form, the CDR3 reads TGTGCCAGCAGTACCCCCAGGGGGTTAGAGGGCTACACCTTC. This encodes CASSTPRGLEGYTF.

The chain combines TRBV28 with TRBJ1-6, with D possibly TRBD1 on 5 matching bases. V dropped 6 bases and J dropped 19 bases, with 19 bases sitting between them. The CDR3 loop spans 12 amino acids. Germline CDR1 and CDR2: MDHEN and SYDVKM. As DNA, the CDR3 is TGTGCCAGCAGGCCAACCGGGGGGTTGCTTCACTTT. This codes for CASRPTGGLLHF.

This chain links TRBV14 with TRBJ2-2; a weak D match, TRBD2 (5 bases). V was cut by 7 bases and J by 2 bases, with 17 bases left in between. Germline values: CDR1 SGHDN, CDR2 FVKESK. The CDR3 is 16 amino acids. The CDR3 loop reads CASTRGEGVNTGELFF. CDR3 DNA sequence: TGTGCCAGCACAAGAGGAGAGGGCGTCAACACCGGGGAGCTGTTTTTT.

The CDR3 bases are TGTGCCAGCAGTTCCTACACAGGGACCTACAATGAGCAGTTCTTC. Residues: CASSSYTGTYNEQFF. The V gene is TRBV6-5, the J gene TRBJ2-1, with a possible D match to TRBD1 (6 bases). The CDR3 covers 15 residues. V was clipped by 4 bases and J by 2 bases, with 12 bases between them. The V gene's germline CDR1 is MNHEY and CDR2 SVGAGI.

This clonotype was observed many times. The genes are TRBV28 and TRBJ2-3; 7 bases match TRBD1. The CDR3 contains 14 residues. Trimming took 5 bases from V and 6 from J; bases not matched to a gene: 8. Germline values: CDR1 MDHEN, CDR2 SYDVKM. CDR3 coding DNA: TGTGCCAGCAGTCCACAGGGGCGGGTTGATACGCAGTATTTT. It yields the protein CASSPQGRVDTQYF. Complete variable domain (other parts from reference TRBV28 and TRBJ2-3): DVKVTQSSRYLVKRTGEKVFLECVQDMDHENMFWYRQDPGLGLRLIYFSYDVKMKEKGDIPEGYSVSREKKERFSLILESASTNQTSMYLCASSPQGRVDTQYFGPGTRLTVL.

This clonotype was recorded a few times. This sequence joins TRBV5-6 and TRBJ2-2; the match to TRBD1 covers 9 bases. Trimming removed 4 bases from V and 6 bases from J; junction bases left unmatched: 4. Germline V gene lookup returns CDR1 SGHDT and CDR2 YYEEEE. The CDR3 is 14 amino acids. CDR3 residues: CASSKGQGPGELFF. CDR3 DNA sequence: TGTGCCAGCAGCAAGGGACAGGGTCCCGGGGAGCTGTTTTTT.

The genes are TRBV27 and TRBJ2-6, with D possibly matching TRBD1 (5 bases). Trimming cost V 6 bases and J 1 base, with 13 bases left between them. Per germline, CDR1 MNHEY and CDR2 SMNVEV (reference sequence). This CDR3 has 16 residues. The CDR3 DNA reads as TGTGCCAGCAGCGGACCAGGGTCTTCTGGGGCCAACGTCCTGACTTTC. Translating it yields CASSGPGSSGANVLTF.

This clonotype occurred a few times. V gene TRBV28 combines with J gene TRBJ1-4, with TRBD1 as a possible D gene (6 bases). V lost 5 bases, J lost 5 bases, and 12 bases lay in between. The CDR3 loop spans 14 amino acids. Germline CDR1 is MDHEN and CDR2 is SYDVKM. The CDR3 sequence is CASSPQGSNEKLFF. In nucleotides, the CDR3 is TGTGCCAGCAGTCCGCAGGGGAGCAATGAAAAACTGTTTTTT.

This clonotype was detected a few times. The chain joins TRBV6-1 to TRBJ2-3, with a tentative D call TRBD2 (6 bases). Germline-derived CDR1 and CDR2 are MNHNS and SASEGT. Trimming took off 3 bases at V and 6 bases at J, with 7 bases between the two ends. The CDR3 sequence is 12 residues long. The CDR3 DNA reads TGTGCCAGCAGTGATGGGGGGGATACGCAGTATTTT. Protein sequence: CASSDGGDTQYF.

This clonotype occurred a few times. V is TRBV29-1 and J is TRBJ1-1; D unclear. The V end lost 3 bases, the J end lost 4 bases, and 15 bases lay between the germline ends. The CDR3 extends over 14 amino acids. Per germline, CDR1 SQVTM and CDR2 ANQGSEA. DNA of the CDR3: TGCAGCGTTGACGACACTTACCGGGGCACTGAAGCTTTCTTT. It encodes CSVDDTYRGTEAFF.